The clone carrying this TCR beta chain was observed a handful of times. Its specificity is not known. Everyone who gave samples was a healthy Caucasian. MiXCR, applied by TCRdb to the 5' RACE reads, yields one record per CDR3 protein. Of about 260,000 distinct CDR3 sequences listed, roughly 7% are singletons. The V end was cut by 4 bases, the J end by 3 bases, with 10 bases between. Germline CDR1 reads MGHRA; CDR2 reads YSYEKL. CDR3 length: 14 amino acids. This specimen belongs to a study of identical twins. Study observations and caveats: Out-of-frame TCR alpha sharing in monozygotic twins exceeded recombination model predictions. Sequences that were out-of-frame, alpha and twin-shared displayed an excess of low generation probability.

The data also belong to a second study, concerning yellow fever vaccine responses in identical twins.

This TCR was recovered from a woman younger than 30 in good health. J is TRBJ1-5 and V is TRBV4-1, with no clear D. The sequenced sample consisted of memory (CD45RO+) T cells sorted from blood. CDR3 bases: TGCGCCAGCAGCCCACCCGGCCCCAATCAGCCCCAGCATTTT. Amino acid sequence: CASSPPGPNQPQHF.